A selection of T cell receptor beta chains follows, all from one sample in a study of beta chain features in type 1 diabetes. Assay used: immunoSEQ multiplex PCR; TCRdb lists only in-frame clones, some missing. Of roughly 610,000 clones in the sample, around 16% were seen once. The sequencing input was naive CD4+ T cells from blood. The receptor set was obtained from a man younger than 35 in good health. The CDR3 runs from the conserved cysteine through the conserved F or W. The order of the fields is CDR3 protein, CDR3 DNA, D gene, V gene, clone size, J gene. A D gene is named only where the DNA matches it firmly. Clone size is given for some rows only: seen once, a few or many times, or a class if the clone is expanded.

CDR3aa: CASSSTSGTGELFF
CDR3nt: TGTGCCAGCAGCTCGACTAGTGGCACCGGGGAGCTGTTTTTT
d_gene: .
v_gene: TRBV7-3
abundance: few
j_gene: TRBJ2-2

CDR3aa: CASSRVPRETQYF
CDR3nt: TGTGCCAGCAGCCGTGTCCCCCGTGAGACCCAGTACTTC
d_gene: .
v_gene: TRBV6-5
abundance: .
j_gene: TRBJ2-5

CDR3aa: CASSQGRWETQYF
CDR3nt: TGCGCCAGCAGCCAGGGACGCTGGGAGACCCAGTACTTC
d_gene: .
v_gene: TRBV4-3
abundance: .
j_gene: TRBJ2-5

CDR3aa: CAISGGEPYTQYF
CDR3nt: TGTGCCATCAGTGGAGGAGAACCTTATACGCAGTATTTT
d_gene: .
v_gene: TRBV10-3
abundance: many
j_gene: TRBJ2-3

CDR3aa: CASSADRALGYTF
CDR3nt: TGTGCCAGCAGCGCGGACAGGGCACTTGGCTACACCTTC
d_gene: TRBD1
v_gene: TRBV9
abundance: .
j_gene: TRBJ1-2

CDR3aa: CATSYSNQPQHF
CDR3nt: TGTGCCACCAGCTATAGCAATCAGCCCCAGCATTTT
d_gene: .
v_gene: TRBV15
abundance: .
j_gene: TRBJ1-5

CDR3aa: CASSIDSWTGSNSGANVLTF
CDR3nt: TGTGCCAGTAGTATAGACTCCTGGACAGGGTCGAACTCTGGGGCCAACGTCCTGACTTTC
d_gene: TRBD1
v_gene: TRBV19
abundance: .
j_gene: TRBJ2-6

CDR3aa: CASSARRVVSETQYF
CDR3nt: TGTGCCAGCAGCGCCCGGCGGGTCGTCTCGGAGACCCAGTACTTC
d_gene: .
v_gene: TRBV14
abundance: .
j_gene: TRBJ2-5

CDR3aa: CSVASGATMSIRGNEQFF
CDR3nt: TGCAGCGTTGCTAGCGGGGCTACAATGAGCATTCGGGGCAATGAGCAGTTCTTC
d_gene: TRBD2
v_gene: TRBV29-1
abundance: .
j_gene: TRBJ2-1

CDR3aa: CASSQTGGVGANVLTF
CDR3nt: TGTGCCAGCAGCCAAACAGGGGGCGTTGGGGCCAACGTCCTGACTTTC
d_gene: TRBD1
v_gene: TRBV14
abundance: few
j_gene: TRBJ2-6

CDR3aa: CASSLDRNYGYTF
CDR3nt: TGTGCCAGCTCACTGGACAGAAACTATGGCTACACCTTC
d_gene: .
v_gene: TRBV18
abundance: few
j_gene: TRBJ1-2

CDR3aa: CASSLEGNYGYTF
CDR3nt: TGCGCCAGCAGCTTGGAGGGGAACTATGGCTACACCTTC
d_gene: .
v_gene: TRBV5-1
abundance: few
j_gene: TRBJ1-2

CDR3aa: CASSLSGSVVEQFF
CDR3nt: TGTGCCAGCAGCCTTAGCGGGAGTGTGGTTGAGCAGTTCTTC
d_gene: TRBD2
v_gene: TRBV7-3
abundance: .
j_gene: TRBJ2-1

CDR3aa: CASSRGTRETQYF
CDR3nt: TGTGCCAGCAGCCGAGGGACTAGGGAGACCCAGTACTTC
d_gene: TRBD2
v_gene: TRBV7-2
abundance: few
j_gene: TRBJ2-5

CDR3aa: CASSPRAGSYEQYF
CDR3nt: TGTGCCAGCAGCCCTCGCGCGGGGTCCTACGAGCAGTACTTC
d_gene: .
v_gene: TRBV7-2
abundance: .
j_gene: TRBJ2-7

CDR3aa: CASSFRTGHYEQYF
CDR3nt: TGCGCCAGCAGCTTCCGGACAGGGCACTACGAGCAGTACTTC
d_gene: TRBD1
v_gene: TRBV5-1
abundance: few
j_gene: TRBJ2-7

CDR3aa: CASSLWQIITKLNQPQHF
CDR3nt: TGTGCCAGCAGTTTATGGCAGATCATCACGAAGTTAAATCAGCCCCAGCATTTT
d_gene: .
v_gene: TRBV28
abundance: .
j_gene: TRBJ1-5

CDR3aa: CASSQGPGTDNYGYTF
CDR3nt: TGTGCCAGCAGCCAAGGTCCCGGGACAGACAACTATGGCTACACCTTC
d_gene: TRBD1
v_gene: TRBV5-4
abundance: few
j_gene: TRBJ1-2

CDR3aa: CASSEGRGRGNKNIQYF
CDR3nt: TGTGCCAGCAGTGAAGGGCGTGGCAGGGGGAACAAAAACATTCAGTACTTC
d_gene: TRBD1
v_gene: TRBV2
abundance: few
j_gene: TRBJ2-4

CDR3aa: CASSYPPGRNTEAFF
CDR3nt: TGTGCCAGCAGCTATCCTCCGGGACGGAACACTGAAGCTTTCTTT
d_gene: .
v_gene: TRBV7-2
abundance: few
j_gene: TRBJ1-1

CDR3aa: CASSLRDGFYEQYF
CDR3nt: TGTGCCAGCAGCTTAAGGGACGGGTTCTACGAGCAGTACTTC
d_gene: .
v_gene: TRBV7-9
abundance: few
j_gene: TRBJ2-7

CDR3aa: CASSQDGPNAGELFF
CDR3nt: TGTGCCAGCAGCCAAGATGGGCCGAACGCCGGGGAGCTGTTTTTT
d_gene: .
v_gene: TRBV4-2
abundance: .
j_gene: TRBJ2-2